This entry concerns a single T cell receptor beta chain. The antigen is undetermined. These data come from a study of human T cells and chemical hapten exposure. General observations from the study: Relative to controls, expanded TCRs formed significantly more large CDR3 similarity clusters.

The CDR3 is 17 amino acids. Germline CDR1 and CDR2: SGHVS and FQNEAQ. With 6 bases clipped from V and 4 bases from J, the junction kept 12 bases outside the gene matches. This sample's time point: patch test 1, 2 weeks after DPC sensitization. The sample's treatment: therapeutic diphenylcyclopropenone sensitization with weekly scalp DPC. Those who donated were patients with alopecia, 18 to 70 years of age, and suitable for DPC. The template was total RNA from unfractionated whole blood. In the authors' workflow: The median was about 96,000 TCRs per sample, ranging roughly 20,000 to 690,600. Using its own MiXCR run on the RACE reads, TCRdb lists one record per CDR3 protein. TCRdb's processing, not the study's, gives the V and J calls here. The sample includes approximately 77,000 distinct CDR3 sequences, about 8% of them seen just once.

The chain has TRBV7-8 and TRBJ2-7, with TRBD2 identical over 13 bases. The sequence came from a woman aged 25 to 45 with alopecia areata. Some clones in this sample may be carry-over from other donors' samples. The specimen comprised whole blood, sampled in connection with sensitization to the hapten diphenylcyclopropenone (DPC). The CDR3 spells CASSPDVGLAGVYEQYF. In nucleotides, the CDR3 is TGTGCCAGCAGTCCTGATGTAGGACTAGCGGGGGTATACGAGCAGTACTTC.